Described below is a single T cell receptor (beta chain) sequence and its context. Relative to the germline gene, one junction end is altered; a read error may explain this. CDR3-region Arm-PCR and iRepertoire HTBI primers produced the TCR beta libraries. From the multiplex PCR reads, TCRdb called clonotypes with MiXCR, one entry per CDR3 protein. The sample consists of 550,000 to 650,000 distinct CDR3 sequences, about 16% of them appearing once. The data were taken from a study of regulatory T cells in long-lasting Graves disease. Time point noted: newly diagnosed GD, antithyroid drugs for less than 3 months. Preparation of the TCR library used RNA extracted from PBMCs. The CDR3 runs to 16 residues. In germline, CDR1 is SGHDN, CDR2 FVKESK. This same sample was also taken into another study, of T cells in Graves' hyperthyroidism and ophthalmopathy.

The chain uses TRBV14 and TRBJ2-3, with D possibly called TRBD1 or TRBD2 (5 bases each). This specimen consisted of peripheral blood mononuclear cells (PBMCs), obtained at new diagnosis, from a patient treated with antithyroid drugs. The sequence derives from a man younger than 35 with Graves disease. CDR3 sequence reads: CAGSQNRGFFTDTQYF. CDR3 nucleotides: TGTGCCGGCAGCCAAAACCGGGGCTTCTTCACAGATACGCAGTATTTT.